Shown below are 23 T cell receptor beta chains from a single sample sequenced in a study of blood T cells in healthy people across ages. For the second PCR, which ran for roughly 6 to 11 cycles, a sample-barcoded 5' primer and a J-beta primer mix were used. MiXCR, run by TCRdb on the 5' RACE reads, gives a single entry per CDR3 protein. The sample yields about 560,000 distinct CDR3 sequences, about 27% seen once. Separately, the same data were catalogued under a study of T cells of mothers and their children.

Material for sequencing was blood. The receptor source for this set is a boy aged 2-9 years in good health.

CDR3 sequence: CASGLSSGGAGELFF. The CDR3 coding sequence is TGTGCCAGCGGTCTTTCCAGCGGGGGGGCCGGGGAGCTGTTTTTT. The J gene is TRBJ2-2, the V gene TRBV6-5, with TRBD2 matching 10 bases. This CDR3 is 15 amino acids long. Trimming removed 8 bases from V and 6 bases from J; junction bases left unmatched: 9. Germline CDR1 is MNHEY and CDR2 is SVGAGI.

The rearrangement joins TRBV15 to TRBJ2-5; D gene unclear. Germline CDR1 and CDR2: LNHNV and YYDKDF (reference sequence). V was cut by 4 bases and J by 4 bases, with 16 bases left in between. The CDR3 is made up of 15 amino acids. The CDR3 DNA sequence: TGTGCCACCAGCAAGAACTCTAGGCAAGGAGAGACCCAGTACTTC. Its protein is CATSKNSRQGETQYF. Full variable domain (outside the CDR3, taken from reference TRBV15 and TRBJ2-5): DAMVIQNPRYQVTQFGKPVTLSCSQTLNHNVMYWYQQKSSQAPKLLFHYYDKDFNNEADTPDNFQSRRPNTSFCFLDIRSPGLGDTAMYLCATSKNSRQGETQYFGPGTRLLVL.

This clonotype was counted a few times. The rearrangement joins TRBV11-2 to TRBJ2-7; TRBD2 is a possible D gene (6 bases). V was shortened by 1 base and J by 6 bases, with 13 bases between the two germline ends. Germline CDR1 is SGHAT and CDR2 is FQNNGV. CDR3 length equals 14 residues. CDR3 DNA: TGTGCCAGCAGCTTAGGAGGGAGGCAGTTCGAGCAGTACTTC. It encodes CASSLGGRQFEQYF.

This clonotype was seen a single time. The genes are TRBV28 and TRBJ2-5, with TRBD2 as a possible D gene (5 bases). The J call may not be correct, given that the DNA end is closer to TRBJ2-1. CDR3 size: 13 residues. Germline CDR1 and CDR2: MDHEN and SYDVKM. This CDR3 reads CASSSSGYNEQFF. The CDR3 DNA reads TGTGCCAGCAGTTCGAGCGGTTACAATGAGCAGTTCTTC.

J is TRBJ2-1 and V is TRBV9; 10 positions match TRBD2. V lost 7 bases, J lost 5 bases, and 6 bases stayed unmatched. The CDR3 length is 14 residues. CDR1 is SGDLS, CDR2 YYNGEE, per germline. CDR3 residues: CASGSGRADNEQFF. The CDR3 nucleotides are TGTGCCAGCGGAAGCGGGAGGGCCGACAATGAGCAGTTCTTC.

J is TRBJ2-2 and V is TRBV5-1, with 8 positions matching TRBD1. After removal of 4 bases from V and 0 bases from J, the junction contained 5 bases not matched to a gene. This CDR3 has 16 residues. CDR1 SGHRS and CDR2 YFSETQ come from the germline V gene. The CDR3 nucleotides read TGCGCCAGCAGCCAGACAGGGGCCCCGAACACCGGGGAGCTGTTTTTT. Protein product: CASSQTGAPNTGELFF.

This clonotype was counted a single time. At one end, the junction sequence differs from germline, possibly due to a read error. This chain connects TRBV6-6 to TRBJ1-3; a weak D match, TRBD1 (6 bases). Germline V lookup: CDR1 MNHNY, CDR2 SVGAGI (reference sequence). The CDR3 has 16 residues. The CDR3 reads CASSPRRGGSGSTIYF. As DNA, the CDR3 is TGTGCCAGCAGCCCCCGCAGGGGTGGCTCTGGAAGCACCATATATTTT.

This clonotype appeared a few times. In nucleotides, the CDR3 is TGTGCCAGCAGCTTCGGGACAGCTCAGAATGAAAAACTGTTTTTT. It yields the protein CASSFGTAQNEKLFF. The J gene is TRBJ1-4, the V gene TRBV5-8; 7 bases agree with TRBD1. The length of the CDR3 is 15 residues. With 2 bases clipped from V and 5 bases from J, the junction kept 6 bases outside the gene matches. Germline CDR1 and CDR2: SGHTS and YDEGEE.

This clonotype was observed a handful of times. With a much larger clone just one base away, this may be a read error. J is TRBJ2-5 and V is TRBV6-2 or TRBV6-3; D not certain. The CDR3 extends over 12 amino acids. V dropped 7 bases and J dropped 1 base, with 7 bases sitting between them. The V gene's germline CDR1 is MNHEY and CDR2 SVGEGT. The chain's CDR3 is CASTLTQETQYF. The CDR3 region has the DNA TGTGCCAGCACCTTGACCCAAGAGACCCAGTACTTC.

This clonotype appeared a few times. The rearrangement links TRBV7-2 to TRBJ2-5; TRBD1 or TRBD2 may be the D gene (5 bases each). Trimming cost V 3 bases and J 5 bases, with 13 bases left between them. Germline V gene sequence: CDR1 SGHTA, CDR2 FQGNSA. This CDR3 comprises 14 residues. CDR3 sequence: CASSFRPEGETQYF. CDR3 DNA sequence: TGTGCCAGCAGCTTTCGGCCAGAGGGGGAGACCCAGTACTTC.

The rearrangement uses TRBV19 and TRBJ2-7; no clear D gene. Germline V gene lookup returns CDR1 LNHDA and CDR2 SQIVND (reference sequence). This CDR3 has 12 amino acids. Trimming cost V 6 bases and J 2 bases, with 8 bases left between them. The CDR3 DNA is TGTGCCAGTAGGGGCAACCCCTACGAGCAGTACTTC. Encoded protein: CASRGNPYEQYF.

This clonotype was recorded a few times. The chain carries TRBV10-3 and TRBJ2-7, with a weak D call TRBD2 (6 bases). The V gene lost 3 bases and the J gene lost 2 bases, with 14 bases spanning the gap. The CDR3 contains 15 residues. CDR1 is ENHRY, CDR2 SYGVKD, per germline. The CDR3 loop reads CAISEIGRGTYEQYF. DNA of the CDR3: TGTGCCATCAGTGAAATCGGGAGAGGGACCTACGAGCAGTACTTC.

There are a few counts of this clonotype. Relative to the germline gene, one junction end is altered; a read error may explain this. This rearrangement joins TRBV20-1 to TRBJ2-5; TRBD2 matches 7 bases. The CDR3 runs 13 residues. Germline V gene sequence: CDR1 DFQATT, CDR2 SNEGSKA (reference sequence). Written as DNA, the CDR3 is TGCAGTACTAGCGAGTCGTACCAAGAGACCCAGTACTTC. Translation gives CSTSESYQETQYF.

This clonotype was picked up a small number of times. V usage is TRBV12-3 or TRBV12-4 and J usage is TRBJ2-2, with TRBD2 matching over 11 bases. V lost 5 bases, J lost 6 bases, and 5 bases stayed unmatched. CDR3 length equals 15 residues. The CDR3 here is CASSTRTSGSGELFF. CDR3 nucleotide sequence: TGTGCCAGCAGTACCCGGACTAGCGGGTCCGGGGAGCTGTTTTTT.

This chain joins TRBV5-1 and TRBJ1-4, with D possibly matching TRBD1 (6 bases). Looked up from germline, CDR1 is SGHRS and CDR2 is YFSETQ. Trimming cost V 10 bases and J 3 bases, with 19 bases left between them. The CDR3 totals 15 residues. The CDR3 loop reads CAATSGVGANEKLFF. The CDR3 bases are TGCGCCGCCACGTCAGGGGTAGGGGCTAATGAAAAACTGTTTTTT.

This clonotype was picked up a small number of times. This chain connects TRBV7-2 to TRBJ2-7, with D tentatively TRBD2 (5 bases). The CDR3 is 14 residues long. Trimming took off 2 bases at V and 7 bases at J, with 15 bases between the two ends. Per the germline V gene, CDR1 is SGHTA and CDR2 is FQGNSA. The CDR3 DNA sequence: TGTGCCAGCAGCTTACGTAGAGGGATGGTTGAGCAGTACTTC. This gives the protein CASSLRRGMVEQYF.

The chain is built from TRBV7-2 and TRBJ1-1; TRBD1 matches 8 bases. The germline V gene encodes CDR1 SGHTA and CDR2 FQGNSA. The CDR3 runs to 15 residues. With V trimmed by 5 bases and J by 0 bases, 5 bases remained unmatched. In DNA, the CDR3 is TGTGCCAGCAGCCCCTGGACAGGGATGAACACTGAAGCTTTCTTT. The encoded protein is CASSPWTGMNTEAFF. The whole variable domain, remainder taken from reference TRBV7-2 and TRBJ1-1, is GAGVSQSPSNKVTEKGKDVELRCDPISGHTALYWYRQSLGQGLEFLIYFQGNSAPDKSGLPSDRFSAERTGGSVSTLTIQRTQQEDSAVYLCASSPWTGMNTEAFFGQGTRLTVV.

This clonotype was detected a few times. The chain uses TRBV30 and TRBJ1-1, with no clear D. Germline V gene lookup returns CDR1 GTSNPN and CDR2 SVGIG (reference sequence). The V end lost 0 bases, the J end lost 4 bases, and 6 bases lay between the germline ends. This CDR3 contains 12 residues. The CDR3 here is CAWSVGPTEAFF. DNA for the CDR3: TGTGCCTGGAGTGTAGGGCCCACTGAAGCTTTCTTT.

CDR3 region: CASSQEMGAGELFF. In DNA form, the CDR3 reads TGTGCCAGCAGCCAAGAAATGGGGGCCGGGGAGCTGTTTTTT. The V and J genes are TRBV14 and TRBJ2-2, with D perhaps matching TRBD1 or TRBD2 (5 bases each). V was pared by 0 bases and J by 6 bases, with 8 bases between. Germline V gene lookup returns CDR1 SGHDN and CDR2 FVKESK. This CDR3 has 14 amino acids.

This clonotype was picked up a small number of times. This chain uses TRBV9 with TRBJ2-5; tentative D call: TRBD2 (5 bases). The tail of the sequence fits TRBJ2-7 better, so the J call may be wrong. CDR3 length: 14 residues. The germline CDR1 and CDR2 sequences are SGDLS and YYNGEE. CDR3 bases: TGTGCCAGCAGCGTATCCGAGGGTTCCTACGAGCAGTACTTC. Translation: CASSVSEGSYEQYF.

The J gene is TRBJ2-5, the V gene TRBV7-9; D remains ambiguous. This CDR3 comprises 13 residues. CDR1 SEHNR and CDR2 FQNEAQ come from the germline V gene (reference sequence). V shed 3 bases and J shed 2 bases, with 7 bases lying between them. CDR3: CASSLVVQETQYF. The CDR3 DNA follows: TGTGCCAGCAGCTTGGTAGTACAAGAGACCCAGTACTTC.

J is TRBJ2-6 and V is TRBV4-1; D is undetermined. Germline lookup yields CDR1 MGHRA and CDR2 YSYEKL. V gave up 0 bases and J gave up 3 bases, with 9 bases separating them. The CDR3 is 16 amino acids. The CDR3 nucleotides read TGCGCCAGCAGCCAAGATGTCGCAAGTGGGGCCAACGTCCTGACTTTC. It yields the protein CASSQDVASGANVLTF.

This clonotype has just a few counts. This sequence joins TRBV6-5 and TRBJ2-2; TRBD1 might be the D (5 bases). The V end lost 0 bases, the J end lost 5 bases, and 7 bases lay between the germline ends. This CDR3 is 14 amino acids long. Germline V gene sequence: CDR1 MNHEY, CDR2 SVGAGI. CDR3 nucleotide sequence: TGTGCCAGCAGTTACTCGACAGTTACCGGGGAGCTGTTTTTT. Translated: CASSYSTVTGELFF.